One and the same sample provided the 30 T cell receptor beta chains below, sequenced in a study of tumor and adjacent non-tumor tissue in lung cancer. TCRbeta libraries were built with three rounds of nested PCR, modified from ARM-PCR. TCRdb independently ran MiXCR on the multiplex PCR reads; one entry per CDR3 protein. The sample includes about 98,000 distinct CDR3 sequences, 80% seen only once; the top ten take around 30%. No cell sorting was done before RNA was extracted from the tissue. This non-tumor lung sample came from over 3 cm beyond the tumor edge. What was sequenced was distant non-tumor lung tissue. Source of these receptors: a man in his fifties or sixties with small cell lung cancer.

This clonotype turned up a few times. A much larger clone differs by one base, so this may be a read error. The V gene is TRBV21-1, the J gene TRBJ1-3; TRBD1 is the table's D call, not checked against the DNA. TRBV21-1 is a pseudogene segment. CDR3 size: 14 residues. The CDR3 loop reads CASSARSSGNAIYF. As DNA, the CDR3 is TGTGCCAGCAGCGCCCGGTCCTCTGGAAACGCCATATATTTT.

The CDR3 here is CASSRQVAGETQYF. CDR3 sequence (DNA): TGCGCCAGCAGCCGGCAAGTCGCAGGAGAGACCCAGTACTTC. The chain is built from TRBV4-1 and TRBJ2-5; no firm D call. Germline CDR1 is MGHRA and CDR2 is YSYEKL. The length of the CDR3 is 14 residues. Trimming cost V 4 bases and J 4 bases, with 13 bases left between them.

A word on this clonotype: A read error may explain this, as a much larger clone is one base away. This sequence joins TRBV20-1 and TRBJ2-7; D not resolved. V was cut by 4 bases and J by 0 bases, with 10 bases left in between. The germline CDR1 and CDR2 sequences are DFQATT and SNEGSKA (reference sequence). The CDR3 is made up of 13 amino acids. CDR3 sequence (DNA): TGCAGTGCTAAACTCACCAGCTCCTACGAGCAGTACTTC. Its translation is CSAKLTSSYEQYF.

With regard to this clonotype: An end of the junction differs from the germline gene, which may be a read error. The V gene is TRBV6-5, the J gene TRBJ2-1, with D tentatively TRBD1 or TRBD2 (5 bases each). Germline CDR1 MNHEY, CDR2 SVGAGI. CDR3 length: 15 amino acids. This CDR3 is CAGSYSGGVGNEQSF. The CDR3 DNA reads TGTGCTGGCAGTTACTCTGGGGGAGTGGGTAATGAGCAGTCCTTC.

Comments on this clonotype: The junction departs from the called germline gene at one end, perhaps through a read error. The chain links TRBV20-1 to TRBJ2-5, with TRBD2 matching over 8 bases. The CDR3 extends over 14 amino acids. Germline lookup yields CDR1 DFQATT and CDR2 SNEGSKA (reference sequence). As DNA, the CDR3 is TGCAATGCCCCGGGGGGGCGGGAGTTGGAGACCCGGTACTTC. This gives the protein CNAPGGRELETRYF.

The chain employs TRBV29-1 and TRBJ2-2, with TRBD1 identical over 7 bases. The germline gives CDR1 SQVTM, CDR2 ANQGSEA. This CDR3 comprises 16 residues. J was trimmed by 9 bases and V by 6 bases; bases with no gene match: 19. CDR3 in DNA: TGCAGCGTCACCAGAAGGGGGCGTCAGGGGACCCGGGAGCTGTTTTTT. It specifies CSVTRRGRQGTRELFF.

This clonotype was recorded many times. J is TRBJ2-3 and V is TRBV12-3 or TRBV12-4; either TRBD1 or TRBD2 may fit D (5 bases each). The CDR3 contains 14 residues. V dropped 8 bases and J dropped 6 bases, with 18 bases sitting between them. CDR3 nucleotides: TGTGCCAGCCAACCCGGGACCCTCGTCGATACGCAGTATTTT. This codes for CASQPGTLVDTQYF.

This clonotype was found many times. This chain joins TRBV10-3 and TRBJ1-5; D remains ambiguous. The CDR3 consists of 13 residues. Germline CDR1 ENHRY, CDR2 SYGVKD. Trimming left V 5 bases short and J 1 base short, with 6 bases between. This CDR3 reads CAISPESNQPQHF. The CDR3 DNA reads TGTGCCATCAGTCCCGAAAGCAATCAGCCCCAGCATTTT.

Remarks on this clonotype: A junction end diverges from the germline sequence, so it may reflect a read error. This chain connects TRBV13 to TRBJ1-6, with D unclear. CDR1 is PRHDT and CDR2 is FYEKMQ in the germline V gene (reference sequence). The CDR3 totals 17 residues. The CDR3 bases are TGTGCCAGCAGCAATAACGACGGAAGCTCCTACAATTCACCCCTCCACTTT. Translating it yields CASSNNDGSSYNSPLHF.

Points on this clonotype: The junction and the germline gene differ at one end; a read error may be behind it. The V gene is TRBV4-1, the J gene TRBJ2-7, with 10 bases that match TRBD2. Germline CDR1 and CDR2: MGHRA and YSYEKL. There are 15 residues in the CDR3. CDR3 region: CDSNQGLAVGYEQYF. DNA of the CDR3: TGCGACAGCAACCAAGGACTAGCGGTAGGCTACGAGCAGTACTTC.

This clonotype was observed a handful of times. A clone one base away is much larger, so this may be a read error. The chain recombines TRBV30 with TRBJ2-1; D gene uncertain. Germline V CDR1 and CDR2: GTSNPN, SVGIG (reference sequence). The CDR3 totals 12 residues. The V gene lost 5 bases and the J gene lost 8 bases, with 13 bases spanning the gap. CDR3 in amino acids: CAWGDRNDEQFF. DNA of the CDR3: TGTGCCTGGGGTGACCGAAACGATGAGCAGTTCTTC.

Worth noting for this clonotype: Mismatch with germline at one junction end may stem from a read error. The chain recombines TRBV4-2 with TRBJ2-3; 12 bases agree with TRBD2. CDR1 and CDR2 from the germline V gene are LGHNA and YNFKEQ. The CDR3 is 18 amino acids. The CDR3 spells CVSIQDGLAGSITDTQYF. The CDR3 DNA sequence: TGTGTCAGCATCCAAGACGGACTAGCGGGATCCATCACAGATACGCAGTATTTT.

On this clonotype: Its ends do not fully match the called genes, so a read error is possible. The chain's CDR3 is CASSQVQQGWWTDTQYF. The CDR3 DNA reads TGTGCCAGCAGTCAAGTTCAACAGGGTTGGTGGACAGATACGCAATATTTT. The chain carries TRBV4-2 and TRBJ2-3; D is perhaps TRBD1 (6 bases). Germline V gene sequence: CDR1 LGHNA, CDR2 YNFKEQ. This CDR3 region has 17 residues.

A note on this clonotype: A junction boundary mismatches the germline segment, possibly from a read error. The chain recombines TRBV6-6 with TRBJ2-6; D call uncertain. The CDR3 spans 16 residues. Germline-derived CDR1 and CDR2 are MNHNY and SVGAGI (reference sequence). CDR3 loop: CVSSYSWSSGANVLTF. CDR3 sequence (DNA): TGTGTCAGCAGCTACTCGTGGAGCTCTGGGGCCAACGTCCTGACTTTC.

Worth noting for this clonotype: One end of the junction is discordant with germline, which a read error may explain. The chain carries TRBV12-3 or TRBV12-4 and TRBJ2-1, with TRBD2 identical over 15 bases. The CDR3 contains 18 residues. CDR3 in amino acids: CVSSFGLAGGFRVIEQFF. CDR3 in DNA: TGTGTCAGCAGCTTCGGACTAGCGGGAGGGTTCAGGGTCATTGAGCAGTTCTTC.

Turning to this clonotype: One end of the junction varies from germline; a read error may be responsible. V gene TRBV6-2 or TRBV6-3 combines with J gene TRBJ2-7; 11 bases are a match to TRBD1. The V gene's germline CDR1 is MNHEY and CDR2 SVGEGT. The CDR3 sequence is 18 residues long. This CDR3 is CAGSYRFVDGTGGYEQYF. The DNA for the CDR3 is TGTGCCGGCAGTTACCGTTTCGTTGACGGGACAGGGGGCTACGAGCAGTACTTC.

About this clonotype itself: A junction end diverges from the germline sequence, so it may reflect a read error. The rearrangement joins TRBV6-5 to TRBJ2-5; unclear D gene. This CDR3 comprises 14 residues. Looked up from germline, CDR1 is MNHEY and CDR2 is SVGAGI. CDR3 in DNA: TGTGCCTGCAGTTATGACGGAGACCCAGAGACCCAGTACTTC. It yields the protein CACSYDGDPETQYF.

For this clonotype: The junction shows a germline mismatch at one end, possibly a read error. The J gene is TRBJ2-5, the V gene TRBV11-2; 7 bases match TRBD2. The CDR3 spans 13 residues. The V gene's germline CDR1 is SGHAT and CDR2 FQNNGV. In DNA, the CDR3 is TGTGCCAGTAGCTTAGGGACTAAAGAGGCCCAGTACTTC. Amino acids: CASSLGTKEAQYF.

The CDR3 sequence: CASGTGTPLENEQYF. CDR3 nucleotide sequence: TGTGCCAGTGGAACCGGGACTCCCCTCGAGAATGAGCAGTACTTC. This chain connects TRBV5-4 to TRBJ2-1; maybe TRBD2 (6 bases). The J call may be faulty, since TRBJ2-7 better matches the DNA end. Germline V gene sequence: CDR1 SGHNT, CDR2 YYREEE (reference sequence). The CDR3 length is 15 residues.

A note on this clonotype: One end of the junction does not line up with germline, which may come from a read error. CDR3 in amino acids: CSATKRLVGVLDTRYF. CDR3 nucleotide sequence: TGCAGTGCTACCAAGCGACTAGTGGGAGTTCTTGATACGCGGTATTTT. The chain couples TRBV20-1 to TRBJ2-3; D is perhaps TRBD2 (6 bases). In germline, CDR1 is DFQATT, CDR2 SNEGSKA (reference sequence). The CDR3 length is 16 residues.

In regard to this clonotype: Its ends do not fully match the called genes, so a read error is possible. The chain combines TRBV29-1 with TRBJ2-1; TRBD2 matches at 13 bases. From germline, CDR1 is SQVTM and CDR2 ANQGSEA. The CDR3 covers 15 residues. CDR3 sequence (DNA): TGCAGCGTCCGGACTAGCGGGGGTAATGTGGGTGAGCAGTTATTC. Translating gives CSVRTSGGNVGEQLF.

The genes are TRBV20-1 and TRBJ2-3; D is possibly TRBD2 (6 bases). The germline V and J ends were trimmed by 0 bases and 2 bases, with 12 bases remaining between them. The CDR3 totals 15 residues. Germline V gene lookup returns CDR1 DFQATT and CDR2 SNEGSKA (reference sequence). CDR3 DNA sequence: TGCAGTGCTAGAGACCCCGGGACTCCCACAGATACGCAGTATTTT. Translation: CSARDPGTPTDTQYF.

In regard to this clonotype: Lacking the conserved final phenylalanine or tryptophan, this CDR3 likely reflects a read error. The DNA is left out, because the CDR3 cannot be placed on it with certainty; the CDR3 is given as TCRdb lists it. This rearrangement joins TRBV11-2 to TRBJ2-1; the D segment call TRBD2 is taken from the table without a DNA check. Germline V CDR1 and CDR2: SGHAT, FQNNGV. The CDR3 has 17 amino acids, counting both end residues. The CDR3 region is CASSLVTAQSSYNEQIL.

For this clonotype: Without the conserved terminal phenylalanine or tryptophan, this CDR3 likely stems from a read error. The gene calls are TRBV6-1 and TRBJ2-4, with D possibly matching TRBD1 (5 bases). Germline values: CDR1 MNHNS, CDR2 SASEGT. The CDR3 is made up of 14 amino acids. Trimming left V 6 bases short and J 3 bases short, with 12 bases between. CDR3 nucleotide sequence: TGTGCCAGCAGGGGGCAGGGTAGCAAAAACATTCAGTACTTA. It specifies CASRGQGSKNIQYL.

Concerning this clonotype itself: A read error may account for a junction end that differs from germline. V is TRBV29-1 and J is TRBJ2-1, with D possibly TRBD2 on 5 matching bases. CDR3 length: 12 amino acids. From germline, CDR1 is SQVTM and CDR2 ANQGSEA. The CDR3 bases are TGCAGCTTAGCGATGGGGAACAAAGAGCAGTTCTTC. It codes for CSLAMGNKEQFF.

This clonotype was seen a few times. The genes are TRBV27 and TRBJ1-2; 7 bases are shared with TRBD1. The CDR3 length is 17 residues. The J segment lost 2 bases and the V segment lost 5 bases, leaving 14 bases of the junction unmatched. CDR1 and CDR2 from the germline V gene are MNHEY and SMNVEV (reference sequence). CDR3 sequence (DNA): TGTGCCAGCAGTCTAACCCTCGGGACAGCCAAAAACTATGGCTACACCTTC. Amino acids: CASSLTLGTAKNYGYTF.

Concerning this clonotype: This may arise from a read error, as a much more abundant clone is one base away. V and J are TRBV24-1 and TRBJ2-4; 7 bases are a match to TRBD2. CDR3 length equals 14 residues. Germline-derived CDR1 and CDR2 are KGHDR and SFDVKD. The CDR3 loop is CTTSGTGETDIQYF. CDR3 bases: TGTACCACCAGCGGGACGGGGGAGACGGACATTCAGTACTTC.

The J gene is TRBJ2-3, the V gene TRBV6-2 or TRBV6-3, with a tentative D call TRBD1 (6 bases). Trimming removed 6 bases at V and 3 bases at J, with 13 bases between. The CDR3 is 14 residues long. CDR1 is MNHEY, CDR2 SVGEGT, per germline. CDR3 bases: TGTGCCAGCAGCATGGACAGTGAAACAGATACGCAGTATTTT. Amino acid sequence: CASSMDSETDTQYF.

The table lists this clonotype with a few counts. The chain couples TRBV4-1 to TRBJ2-5; the D is unclear. CDR3 length: 15 amino acids. The germline V and J ends were trimmed by 0 bases and 2 bases, with 10 bases remaining between them. The germline V gene has CDR1 MGHRA and CDR2 YSYEKL. The CDR3 region is CASSQDRRFQETQYF. In DNA, the CDR3 is TGCGCCAGCAGCCAAGATCGAAGGTTTCAAGAGACCCAGTACTTC.

This clonotype was detected only a few times. Relative to the germline gene, one junction end is altered; a read error may explain this. The chain has TRBV6-5 and TRBJ2-1, with 11 bases fitting TRBD2. This CDR3 is built from 17 residues. The germline gives CDR1 MNHEY, CDR2 SVGAGI. CDR3 DNA: TGTGCCAGCAGTTTCTCGATTTGGGGACTAGCGGACAATGAGCAGTTCTTT. Its protein is CASSFSIWGLADNEQFF.